This TCR beta chain is from a study of OX40 agonist ivuxolimab in advanced cancers. Findings and limits, study-wide: By week 6 at 0.1 to 3.0 mg/kg, blood CD4+ and CD8+ T cells had expanded clonally.

The CDR3 has 12 residues. Germline V gene sequence: CDR1 PRHDT, CDR2 FYEKMQ (reference sequence). Between the trimmed V and J ends, which lost 3 bases and 3 bases, there was a span of 6 bases. In the case of this clone: What it recognizes is unknown.

Here immunoSEQ multiplex PCR was the method, and the copy in TCRdb shows in-frame clones only, minus some. The sample has about 46,000 clones; approximately 88% are singletons. The sequencing here drew on CD4+ or CD8+ T cells sorted from blood, taken in a trial of the OX40 agonist ivuxolimab. The receptor comes from an adult with an advanced solid tumor such as melanoma, head and neck, liver or kidney cancer. This chain joins TRBV13 and TRBJ2-7; D gene unclear. CDR3 in amino acids: CASSFIDYEQYF. CDR3 sequence (DNA): TGTGCCAGCAGCTTTATAGACTACGAGCAGTACTTC. The whole variable domain, filled in from reference TRBV13 and TRBJ2-7, reads AAGVIQSPRHLIKEKRETATLKCYPIPRHDTVYWYQQGPGQDPQFLISFYEKMQSDKGSIPDRFSAQQFSDYHSELNMSSLELGDSALYFCASSFIDYEQYFGPGTRLTVT.